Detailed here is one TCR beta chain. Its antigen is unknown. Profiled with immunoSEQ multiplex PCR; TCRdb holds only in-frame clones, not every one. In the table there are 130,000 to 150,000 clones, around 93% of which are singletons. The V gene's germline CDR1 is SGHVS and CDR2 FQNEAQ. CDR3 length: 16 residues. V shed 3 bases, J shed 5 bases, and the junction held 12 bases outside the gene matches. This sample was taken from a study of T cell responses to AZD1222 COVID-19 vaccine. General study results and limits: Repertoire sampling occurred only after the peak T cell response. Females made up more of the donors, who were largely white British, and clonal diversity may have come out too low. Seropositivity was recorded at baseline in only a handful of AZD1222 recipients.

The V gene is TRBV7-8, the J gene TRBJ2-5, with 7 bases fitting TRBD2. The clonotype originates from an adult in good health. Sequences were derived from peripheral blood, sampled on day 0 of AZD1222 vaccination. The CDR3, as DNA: TGTGCCAGCAGCTTGGACCGGGACTACCGACGGGAGACCCAGTACTTC. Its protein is CASSLDRDYRRETQYF.